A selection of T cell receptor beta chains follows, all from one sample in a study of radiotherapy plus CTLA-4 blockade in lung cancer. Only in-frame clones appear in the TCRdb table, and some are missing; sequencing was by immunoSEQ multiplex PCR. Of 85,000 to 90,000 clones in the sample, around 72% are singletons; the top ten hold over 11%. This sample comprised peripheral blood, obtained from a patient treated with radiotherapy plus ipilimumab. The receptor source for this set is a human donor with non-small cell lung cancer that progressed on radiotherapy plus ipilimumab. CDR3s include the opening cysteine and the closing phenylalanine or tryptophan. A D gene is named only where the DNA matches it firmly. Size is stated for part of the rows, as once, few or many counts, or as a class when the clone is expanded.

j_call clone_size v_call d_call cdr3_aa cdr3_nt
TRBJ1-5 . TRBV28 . CASWGSREGHRPQHF TGTGCCAGTTGGGGCTCCAGGGAGGGACATCGGCCCCAGCATTTT
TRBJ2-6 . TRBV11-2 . CASSFWPGANVLTF TGTGCCAGCAGCTTTTGGCCTGGGGCCAACGTCCTGACTTTC
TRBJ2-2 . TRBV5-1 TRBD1 CASSTGANTGELFF TGCGCCAGCAGCACAGGGGCAAACACCGGGGAGCTGTTTTTT
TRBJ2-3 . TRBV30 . CACLGAAYTDTQYF TGTGCCTGCCTTGGGGCAGCCTACACAGATACGCAGTATTTT
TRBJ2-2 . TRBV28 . CASSLSGGTGELFF TGTGCCAGCAGTTTATCTGGCGGGACCGGGGAGCTGTTTTTT
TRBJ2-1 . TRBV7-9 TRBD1 CASSFGQGIDEQFF TGTGCCAGCAGCTTCGGACAGGGGATCGATGAGCAGTTCTTC
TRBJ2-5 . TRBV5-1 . CASSWGRGGETQYF TGCGCCAGCAGCTGGGGCAGGGGGGGAGAGACCCAGTACTTC
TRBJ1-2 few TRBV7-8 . CASSYGRTGYGYTF TGTGCCAGCAGCTATGGCAGAACCGGTTATGGCTACACCTTC
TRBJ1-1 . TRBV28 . CASSYAGASTEAFF TGTGCCAGCAGTTATGCAGGGGCGAGCACTGAAGCTTTCTTT
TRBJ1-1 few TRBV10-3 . CAIGKTGTEAFF TGTGCCATCGGGAAGACAGGCACTGAAGCTTTCTTT
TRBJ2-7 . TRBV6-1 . CASIVTGNEQYF TGTGCCAGCATCGTAACAGGGAACGAGCAGTACTTC
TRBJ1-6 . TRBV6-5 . CASSLQESPLHF TGTGCCAGCAGTTTACAGGAATCACCCCTCCACTTT
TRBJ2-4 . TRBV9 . CASSVGTENIQYF TGTGCCAGCAGCGTAGGGACAGAGAACATTCAGTACTTC
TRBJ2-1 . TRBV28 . CASSLLAGRSSYNEQFF TGTGCCAGCAGTTTATTGGCAGGGAGGAGCTCCTACAATGAGCAGTTCTTC
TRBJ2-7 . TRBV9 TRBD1 CASRAPGQGTNYEQYF TGTGCCAGCAGGGCCCCGGGACAGGGAACCAACTACGAGCAGTACTTC
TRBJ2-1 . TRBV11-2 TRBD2 CASSPSGPYNEQFF TGTGCCAGCAGCCCTAGCGGGCCCTACAATGAGCAGTTCTTC
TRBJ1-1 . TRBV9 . CASSPQTLGTEAFF TGTGCCAGCAGCCCCCAGACCCTGGGAACTGAAGCTTTCTTT
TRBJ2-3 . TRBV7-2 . CASSFSLLQGEGGTQYF TGTGCCAGCAGCTTTTCCCTCCTACAGGGGGAGGGGGGTACGCAGTATTTT
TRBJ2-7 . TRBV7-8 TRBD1 CASSRRQGSLYEQYF TGTGCCAGCAGCCGCCGACAGGGGAGCTTGTACGAGCAGTACTTC
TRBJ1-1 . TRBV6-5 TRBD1 CASSYSIGQGREAFF TGTGCCAGCAGTTACTCGATAGGACAGGGGAGGGAAGCTTTCTTT
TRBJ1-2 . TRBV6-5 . CASSYLLQGGDGYTF TGTGCCAGCAGTTACCTTTTACAGGGAGGAGACGGCTACACCTTC
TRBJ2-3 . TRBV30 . CAWSVVSTDTQYF TGTGCCTGGAGTGTCGTGAGCACAGATACGCAGTATTTT
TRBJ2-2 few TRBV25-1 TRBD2 CASSTAGGRGRGTGELFF TGTGCCAGCAGTACCGCGGGCGGGAGGGGTAGGGGCACCGGGGAGCTGTTTTTT
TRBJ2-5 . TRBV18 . CASSPRLEGETQYF TGTGCCAGCTCACCACGACTAGAGGGAGAGACCCAGTACTTC
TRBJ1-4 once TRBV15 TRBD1 CATSREGTGSRANEKLFF TGTGCCACCAGCCGGGAGGGGACAGGGAGTAGGGCTAATGAAAAACTGTTTTTT
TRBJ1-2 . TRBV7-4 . CASSQRCPARKTYGYTF TGTGCCAGCAGCCAGCGTTGTCCAGCTCGAAAGACCTATGGCTACACCTTC
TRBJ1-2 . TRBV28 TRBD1 CASNRDSNYGYTF TGTGCCAGCAACCGGGACAGCAACTATGGCTACACCTTC
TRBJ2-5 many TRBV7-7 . CASSLGRLVAKETQYF TGTGCTAGCAGCTTAGGGAGGCTAGTAGCCAAGGAGACCCAGTACTTC